This TCR beta chain was sequenced in a study of shared clonotypes between healthy human individuals. V lost 5 bases to trimming and J lost 9 bases; unmatched junction nucleotides: 16. CDR1 and CDR2 (germline): SGHDN, FVKESK. This CDR3 spans 15 amino acids. With respect to this clone: Its antigen remains unknown.

Here immunoSEQ multiplex PCR was the method, and the copy in TCRdb shows in-frame clones only, minus some. The data contain about 1 million clones, about 70% of them singletons. Notes on the study in general: The study found lower generation probabilities in non-shared clonotypes than in those shared by all four donors.

V and J are TRBV14 and TRBJ2-7; 7 bases agree with TRBD1. The receptor was derived from a man aged 18 to 30 in good health. The specimen was memory CD4+ T cells sorted from blood. Noted subset: CD45RA-negative fraction. CDR3 bases: TGTGCCAGCAGCGCCCGGGACAGTATATATCCCCCGCAGTACTTC. The encoded protein is CASSARDSIYPPQYF.